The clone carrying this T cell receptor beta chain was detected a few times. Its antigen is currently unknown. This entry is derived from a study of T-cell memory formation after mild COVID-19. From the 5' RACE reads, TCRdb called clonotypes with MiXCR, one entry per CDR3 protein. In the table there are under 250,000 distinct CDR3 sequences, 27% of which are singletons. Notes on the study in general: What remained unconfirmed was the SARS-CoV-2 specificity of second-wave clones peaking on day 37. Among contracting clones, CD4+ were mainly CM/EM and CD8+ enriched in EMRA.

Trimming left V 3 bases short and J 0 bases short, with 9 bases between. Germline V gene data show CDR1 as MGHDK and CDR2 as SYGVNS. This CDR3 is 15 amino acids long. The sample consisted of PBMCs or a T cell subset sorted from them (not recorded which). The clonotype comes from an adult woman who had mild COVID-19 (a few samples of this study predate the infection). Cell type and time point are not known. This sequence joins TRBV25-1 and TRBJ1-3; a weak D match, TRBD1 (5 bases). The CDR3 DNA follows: TGTGCCAGCAGTGATGGGGGGGGCTCTGGAAACACCATATATTTT. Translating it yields CASSDGGGSGNTIYF.